A selection of T cell receptor beta chains follows, all from one sample in a study of blood T cell repertoires in COVID-19. Profiled with immunoSEQ multiplex PCR; TCRdb holds only in-frame clones, not every one. In the table there are approximately 92,000 clones, roughly 82% of which are singletons. Sequenced input: peripheral blood. These receptors came from a man of 80 years or more with acute or convalescent COVID-19. The CDR3 runs from the conserved cysteine through the conserved F or W. A D gene is named only where the DNA matches it firmly. For some rows the clone size is stated as once, few or many, or as a class when expanded; others skip it.

V gene,D gene,J gene,clone size,CDR3 protein,CDR3 DNA
TRBV24-1,TRBD1,TRBJ2-7,NA,CATSDPRTGLYEQYF,TGTGCCACCAGTGACCCCAGGACAGGGCTCTACGAGCAGTACTTC
TRBV27,TRBD1,TRBJ1-6,once,CASSLVSTGVNSPLHF,TGTGCCAGCAGTTTGGTGTCCACAGGGGTAAATTCACCCCTCCACTTT
TRBV7-2,NA,TRBJ1-3,NA,CASSLKPGNSGNTIYF,TGTGCCAGCAGCCTAAAGCCGGGGAACTCTGGAAACACCATATATTTT
TRBV7-2,NA,TRBJ1-5,NA,CASSLAGRRSNQPQHF,TGTGCCAGCAGCTTAGCGGGCAGGCGTAGCAATCAGCCCCAGCATTTT
TRBV5-1,NA,TRBJ1-2,NA,CASSFTGTNRNYGYTF,TGCGCCAGCAGCTTCACCGGGACAAATAGGAACTATGGCTACACCTTC
TRBV7-9,TRBD1,TRBJ1-4,once,CASSPGDRDNEKLFF,TGTGCCAGCAGCCCCGGGGACAGAGATAATGAAAAACTGTTTTTT
TRBV19,NA,TRBJ1-4,few,CASSPRTGRNEKLFF,TGTGCCAGTAGTCCTCGCACGGGAAGGAATGAAAAACTGTTTTTT
TRBV7-2,TRBD1,TRBJ2-7,few,CASSFNIQGTNPWYF,TGTGCCAGCAGCTTCAACATACAGGGGACGAATCCTTGGTACTTC
TRBV28,NA,TRBJ1-4,NA,CASSWPGATNEKLFF,TGTGCCAGCAGTTGGCCGGGGGCAACTAATGAAAAACTGTTTTTT
TRBV5-4,TRBD1,TRBJ1-3,NA,CASSLATGASGNTIYF,TGTGCCAGCAGCTTGGCCACAGGGGCCTCTGGAAACACCATATATTTT
TRBV29-1,TRBD1,TRBJ1-2,NA,CSTGTGSNYGYTF,TGCAGCACAGGGACAGGCAGTAACTATGGCTACACCTTC
TRBV5-1,NA,TRBJ2-7,once,CASSSTATSYEQYF,TGCGCCAGCAGCTCGACAGCCACCTCCTACGAGCAGTACTTC
TRBV7-2,TRBD2,TRBJ2-1,NA,CASSLTAGGQNEQFF,TGTGCCAGCAGCCTTACAGCGGGAGGTCAAAATGAGCAGTTCTTC
TRBV24-1,NA,TRBJ2-1,once,CATSDLSGLGGYNEQFF,TGTGCCACCAGTGATTTATCAGGGTTGGGGGGCTACAATGAGCAGTTCTTC
TRBV7-9,TRBD1,TRBJ2-2,NA,CASSPLTGFGGELFF,TGTGCCAGCAGCCCACTGACAGGGTTTGGCGGGGAGCTGTTTTTT
TRBV19,NA,TRBJ2-6,NA,CASSSPGMASGANVLTF,TGTGCCAGTAGTAGCCCAGGGATGGCCTCTGGGGCCAACGTCCTGACTTTC
TRBV6-5,TRBD2,TRBJ2-2,NA,CASSYLTSGRPGELFF,TGTGCCAGCAGTTACTTGACTAGCGGGAGGCCCGGGGAGCTGTTTTTT
TRBV7-8,NA,TRBJ2-1,NA,CASSTPQASSYNEQFF,TGTGCCAGCAGCACCCCGCAGGCCAGCTCCTACAATGAGCAGTTCTTC
TRBV28,NA,TRBJ1-2,NA,CASSLGGGNYGYTF,TGTGCCAGCAGTTTGGGGGGGGGAAACTATGGCTACACCTTC
TRBV19,TRBD2,TRBJ2-1,NA,CASSIGGRAREQFF,TGTGCCAGTAGTATAGGCGGGAGGGCCCGTGAGCAGTTCTTC
TRBV3-1/TRBV3-2,NA,TRBJ2-1,NA,CASSQLAALEQFF,TGTGCCAGCAGCCAACTGGCCGCATTAGAGCAGTTCTTC
TRBV2,NA,TRBJ1-2,few,CASSGQAYGYTF,TGTGCCAGCAGTGGACAGGCTTATGGCTACACCTTC
TRBV9,TRBD2,TRBJ2-3,NA,CASSAATSDFTDTQYF,TGTGCCAGCAGTGCAGCGACTAGCGATTTCACAGATACGCAGTATTTT
TRBV7-9,TRBD2,TRBJ2-2,NA,CASSLGLAGVGGELFF,TGTGCCAGCAGCTTAGGCCTAGCGGGAGTCGGTGGGGAGCTGTTTTTT
TRBV5-1,NA,TRBJ1-1,NA,CASSSTVMNTEAFF,TGCGCCAGCAGCTCGACAGTCATGAACACTGAAGCTTTCTTT
TRBV5-6,NA,TRBJ2-3,NA,CASSPRQSSLSTDTQYF,TGTGCCAGCAGCCCCCGACAGAGCTCCCTGAGCACAGATACGCAGTATTTT
TRBV11-2,NA,TRBJ2-1,NA,CASSLRSAVGNEQFF,TGTGCCAGCAGCCTAAGGTCGGCGGTGGGCAATGAGCAGTTCTTC
TRBV19,NA,TRBJ2-7,NA,CASKARAQGEQYF,TGTGCCAGTAAGGCTAGGGCGCAGGGGGAGCAGTACTTC
TRBV5-1,TRBD2,TRBJ2-7,NA,CASSLTSGAYYEQYF,TGCGCCAGCAGCTTAACTAGCGGGGCGTACTACGAGCAGTACTTC
TRBV28,TRBD1,TRBJ1-6,NA,CASTNRDRLLNSPLHF,TGTGCCAGCACCAACCGGGACAGGCTCCTCAATTCACCCCTCCACTTT
TRBV28,NA,TRBJ1-5,NA,CASSRLAGNQPQHF,TGTGCCAGCAGCCGCCTAGCGGGCAATCAGCCCCAGCATTTT
TRBV10-2,NA,TRBJ1-5,NA,CASSEPQQPQHF,TGCGCCAGCAGTGAACCTCAGCAGCCCCAGCATTTT
TRBV18,NA,TRBJ1-1,NA,CASSPYGGQDTEAFF,TGTGCCAGCTCACCGTATGGGGGACAAGACACTGAAGCTTTCTTT
TRBV30,NA,TRBJ2-3,NA,CAWSFALSGRTDTQYF,TGTGCCTGGAGTTTTGCCCTTAGCGGCCGCACAGATACGCAGTATTTT
TRBV30,NA,TRBJ1-5,few,CAWSVNLFSNQPQHF,TGTGCCTGGAGTGTAAATCTCTTTAGCAATCAGCCCCAGCATTTT
TRBV10-1,NA,TRBJ2-7,NA,CASSERKKGLSEQYF,TGCGCCAGCAGTGAGAGGAAGAAGGGGCTAAGCGAGCAGTACTTC